This TCR beta chain came from a study of T cells in Graves' hyperthyroidism and ophthalmopathy (dated by TCRdb to between 2019 and 2020). General notes on the study: A discovery cohort of about a hundred patients, 43 with Graves' ophthalmopathy and about 58 with stable Graves' hyperthyroidism, was used to find distinguishing TCR V-J signatures. The 100 discovery patients were divided at random into training and test sets in a 7:3 ratio. The paper reports TCR Vbeta CDR3 sequencing of roughly 140 peripheral blood samples: 43 ophthalmopathy, approximately 74 hyperthyroidism and roughly 17 progressor patients. Once sampling was done, hyperthyroidism patients were given methimazole at a starting dose of 30 mg daily, whereas ophthalmopathy patients were given high-dose intravenous methylprednisolone. In addition, the study compared T-cell repertoires in thyroid tissue and in blood from over 5 Graves' hyperthyroidism patients. Prospective prediction of ophthalmopathy was tested in an independent validation cohort of fewer than 20 hyperthyroidism patients and some 17 patients who later progressed to ophthalmopathy. General conclusions and limits of the study: In validation, progression to ophthalmopathy was predicted by the model with almost 71% sensitivity and around 75% specificity, a median of 6.5 months before onset. In cross-validation, a model built on a 13 V-J signature told ophthalmopathy apart from stable hyperthyroidism with 85% to 90% sensitivity and 81% to 82% specificity, and in testing the same model reached 80%/75%. Sample size was not statistically predetermined, and investigators were not blinded to group allocation. Most expanded thyroid clonotypes (frequency above 0.001) were also found in blood, which suggests that blood repertoires may mirror thyroid immune responses.

The CDR1 and CDR2 encoded by the germline V gene (reference sequence) are MNHNY and SVGAGI. From the cysteine up to the phenylalanine, the CDR3 has a length of 14 residues. The sequence is cut down to CDR3 DNA, 42 bases in frame from base 1. V is shortened by 6 bases, J by 7 bases, and the region joining them spans 18 bases. This clonotype was counted at least ten times. Its target antigen remains unknown. No much larger clone is present one base from it, and per-base qualities are unavailable. Amplification of TCR beta CDR3 regions was carried out from RNA transcripts. A first-round RT-PCR of the TCR CDR3 used the HTBI primer set with the Qiagen OneStep RT-PCR kit. The libraries were constructed in a second round of multiplex PCR and then size-selected and purified. The libraries were sequenced on an Illumina HiSeq2000 using paired-end 100 bp reads. In the authors' own workflow: SOAPnuke was used to process the raw data, with reads discarded if the reads contained adapters or uncalled bases, had a mean Phred below 15, or lacked an exact constant-primer or identifier match. High-quality paired reads were merged using COPE v1.2.5, and each unique nucleotide sequence was defined as a clonotype. MiTCR v1.1 was used to align clonotypes to the IMGT TRBV, TRBD and TRBJ reference segments. The analysis was restricted to V-J combinations with a frequency above 0.0001, which together covered about 99% of the repertoires. A TCS score was defined as the ratio of F50 (clonal expansion) to E x V (chaos), with BLOSUM62-based TCRdist applied between CDR3 peptides within each V-J. Welch's t-statistics and random forest reduced 500 to 550 V-J features to 13, which were used in a naive Bayes classifier (R e1071). The Morisita-Horn index was used to measure how similar the thyroid and blood repertoires were. TCRdb trimmed public reads at Q25 via fastp, called clones via MiXCR and kept in-frame beta chains. Each CDR3 protein gets just one entry, which takes the most common genes and DNA from the rows behind it. The V and J calls were not made by the authors but by TCRdb's processing. This sample gives fewer than 750,000 distinct CDR3 sequences in total; around 46% of them show up just once. The ten largest clonotypes hold about 8.3% of the sample.

A patient counted as having stable Graves' hyperthyroidism if no progression to ophthalmopathy occurred over 18 months of follow-up. Hyperthyroidism patients were aged 18 to 65 years and newly diagnosed, with disease duration of less than 2 months. The study excluded patients with uncontrolled infections, other autoimmune diseases, pregnancy or lactation. Clinical symptoms, serum thyroxine and TRAb, thyroid ultrasound, and orbital computed tomography formed the basis for the diagnoses. Trizol reagent was used to extract total RNA, and RNA quality was then checked on an Agilent 2100 Bioanalyzer. This TCR derives from a woman between 18 and 30 years old with Graves' hyperthyroidism. The chain couples TRBV6-6 to TRBJ1-1; no D gene can be assigned with confidence. Material for sequencing was peripheral blood or thyroid tissue (not recorded which). The nucleotides are TGTGCCAGCAGCTCAAATCAGAACACCATTGAAGCTTTCTTT. Translated, it reads CASSSNQNTIEAFF.